This T cell receptor beta chain is from a study of cytomegalovirus exposure and HLA in healthy donors. Overall study: Approximately 83 million unique TCRs from HLA-typed donors were held in an early data release. Ancestry clustering placed more than 80% of approximately 420 genotyped donors in the Caucasian-associated cluster.

For this clone: As yet, its antigen is unknown.

Study-level points and caveats: Specificity for CMV antigens was confirmed in vitro for a few of the CMV-associated chains. The study designated 160 or so TCR beta chains cytomegalovirus-associated.

The CDR3 is 15 residues long. The ends lost 4 bases at V and 5 bases at J; junction bases unmatched: 8. Looked up from germline, CDR1 is MNHEY and CDR2 is SVGAGI. The PCR had 60 Vbeta and 13 Jbeta primers. Generated by immunoSEQ multiplex PCR, the TCRdb table keeps only in-frame clones and is missing some. The sample includes 95,000 to 150,000 clones, about 82% seen only once; the top ten take 1.9%. The specimen sequenced was PBMCs. The sequence came from a man in his fifties in good health and CMV-seronegative. The chain carries TRBV6-5 and TRBJ2-5, with 9 nucleotides matching TRBD2. CDR3 bases: TGTGCCAGCAGTTCGCAACTAGCGGGCGACGAGACCCAGTACTTC. Translating it yields CASSSQLAGDETQYF.